The 9 T cell receptor beta chains in this list originate from one sample, sequenced in a study of T cell repertoires in cytomegalovirus infection. In TCRdb, the reads were re-called with MiXCR into one record per CDR3 protein. The sample holds 200,000 to 300,000 distinct CDR3 sequences, about 13% seen once. Input material: PBMCs. The receptor source for this set is a human donor in good health (CMV status not recorded). Some clones in this sample may be carry-over from other donors' samples.

This clonotype was seen many times. The chain joins TRBV7-2 to TRBJ1-4, with D possibly TRBD1 on 6 matching bases. CDR1 is SGHTA and CDR2 is FQGNSA in the germline V gene. With 6 bases removed from V and 3 bases from J, the gap between germline ends came to 11 bases. The CDR3 consists of 14 residues. CDR3 in amino acids: CASSMTGPNEKLFF. DNA of the CDR3: TGTGCCAGCAGTATGACAGGCCCTAATGAAAAACTGTTTTTT.

This clonotype was observed at least ten times. The gene calls are TRBV27 and TRBJ2-1; 7 nucleotides align to TRBD1. CDR1 MNHEY and CDR2 SMNVEV come from the germline V gene (reference sequence). The V and J ends lost 5 bases and 8 bases, in that order; junction bases with no gene match: 12. There are 15 residues in the CDR3. The CDR3 region is CASSDDRANFDEQFF. CDR3 DNA sequence: TGTGCCAGCAGTGACGACAGGGCTAATTTCGATGAGCAGTTCTTC.

This clonotype was detected ten times or more. This chain joins TRBV7-9 and TRBJ2-2; the match to TRBD2 covers 7 bases. Germline lookup yields CDR1 SEHNR and CDR2 FQNEAQ (reference sequence). The CDR3 runs to 15 residues. The V segment lost 5 bases and the J segment 6 bases; nucleotides outside the gene matches: 9. The CDR3: CASSASGLDAGELFF. DNA of the CDR3: TGTGCCAGCAGCGCTAGCGGACTAGACGCCGGGGAGCTGTTTTTT.

This clonotype has at least ten counts. The chain carries TRBV7-2 and TRBJ2-6; D is undetermined. CDR3 length equals 17 residues. V lost 3 bases and J 0 bases, leaving 12 bases between the germline ends. The V gene's germline CDR1 is SGHTA and CDR2 FQGNSA. The CDR3: CASSLGIGSSGANVLTF. CDR3 in DNA: TGTGCCAGCAGCTTGGGGATAGGGTCCTCTGGGGCCAACGTCCTGACTTTC.

This chain joins TRBV25-1 and TRBJ2-5, with 9 positions matching TRBD1. The V segment lost 8 bases and the J segment 5 bases; nucleotides outside the gene matches: 6. Germline V gene sequence: CDR1 MGHDK, CDR2 SYGVNS. The CDR3 length is 13 residues. CDR3 in amino acids: CASADRGDETQYF. The CDR3 DNA follows: TGTGCCAGCGCGGACAGGGGTGACGAGACCCAGTACTTC.

This clonotype was detected ten times or more. The chain couples TRBV7-6 to TRBJ2-2, with D perhaps TRBD2 (5 bases). Germline loops: CDR1 SGHVS, CDR2 FNYEAQ. The V and J ends lost 5 bases and 0 bases respectively, with 13 bases between them. The CDR3 runs to 16 residues. Here the CDR3 reads CASSGRRTANTGELFF. The CDR3 DNA follows: TGTGCCAGCAGCGGAAGGAGGACGGCGAACACCGGGGAGCTGTTTTTT.

This sequence joins TRBV6-5 and TRBJ2-5; possibly TRBD2 for D (7 bases). The CDR3 contains 15 residues. Germline assignment: CDR1 MNHEY and CDR2 SVGAGI. Trimming took 10 bases from V and 5 from J, leaving 23 bases between them. CDR3 in DNA: TGTGCCACCCATACGGTGGGGAGGGGGACCGAGACCCAGTACTTC. Translation: CATHTVGRGTETQYF.

This clonotype occurred many times. The V and J genes are TRBV7-3 and TRBJ2-5; either TRBD1 or TRBD2 may supply D (5 bases each). The germline V and J ends were trimmed by 4 bases and 5 bases, with 11 bases remaining between them. The CDR3 loop spans 13 amino acids. Germline CDR1 and CDR2: SGHTA and FQGTGA. CDR3 protein: CASSSRGWETQYF. CDR3 in DNA: TGTGCCAGCAGCTCGAGGGGCTGGGAGACCCAGTACTTC.

V gene TRBV29-1 combines with J gene TRBJ2-1; maybe TRBD2 (6 bases). CDR3 length: 15 residues. CDR1 and CDR2 from the germline V gene are SQVTM and ANQGSEA. V was clipped by 0 bases and J by 6 bases, with 15 bases between them. Here the CDR3 reads CSVEDKRLGFNEQFF. The CDR3 nucleotides read TGCAGCGTTGAAGATAAGCGACTAGGGTTCAATGAGCAGTTCTTC.